A single T cell receptor beta chain is shown here with its context. The antigen is undetermined. The V end lost 1 base, the J end lost 8 bases, and 13 bases lay between the germline ends. Germline V lookup: CDR1 MNHNS, CDR2 SASEGT. The CDR3 runs 14 residues. The sample originates from a study of T cells in Graves' hyperthyroidism and ophthalmopathy. Findings and limits, study-wide: With a median lead of around 6.7 months before onset, the model predicted ophthalmopathy.

Template material for amplifying TCR beta CDR3 regions consisted of RNA transcripts. The HTBI primer set served for first-round RT-PCR of the TCR CDR3. TCRdb used MiXCR to reprocess the multiplex PCR reads, holding one entry per CDR3 protein. Of hundreds of thousands of distinct CDR3 sequences in the sample, about 15% were seen once. The V call is TRBV6-1, the J call TRBJ2-3; unclear D gene. The clonotype was recovered from a man younger than 35 with Graves' ophthalmopathy. Sequenced input: blood. The CDR3 is CASSEGRDGSTQYF. The CDR3 DNA follows: TGTGCCAGCAGTGAAGGGAGAGATGGGTCTACGCAGTATTTT.